One sample yielded the 16 T cell receptor beta chains listed below, sequenced in a study of monozygotic twins with inflammatory bowel disease. TCRdb reanalyzed the 5' RACE reads, giving one entry per CDR3 protein sequence and no DNA. The repertoire table contains 150,000 to 200,000 distinct CDR3 sequences. Sequenced material: blood. All receptors come from a human donor with ulcerative colitis or Crohn's disease, or a healthy co-twin of an affected twin (not recorded which).

The chain has TRBV19 and TRBJ1-5; TCRdb picks TRBD1, but there is no DNA to check that call. From germline, CDR1 is LNHDA and CDR2 SQIVND (reference sequence). The CDR3 contains 15 residues. The CDR3 here is CASSISGESNQPQHF.

J is TRBJ1-3 and V is TRBV12-3 or TRBV12-4; the D call from TCRdb, TRBD1, cannot be confirmed without DNA. The CDR3 has 12 amino acids. Here the CDR3 reads CASSPPENTIYF.

The rearrangement joins TRBV7-2 to TRBJ1-2; the TCRdb call, TRBD1, lacks DNA for checking. There are 13 residues in the CDR3. Germline CDR1 SGHTA, CDR2 FQGNSA. CDR3 residues: CASSLATGDGYTF.

The rearrangement joins TRBV7-2 to TRBJ1-1; TCRdb outputs TRBD1, but without DNA this stays unchecked. The CDR3 is 15 amino acids. CDR1 is SGHTA, CDR2 FQGNSA, per germline. CDR3 residues: CASSASGTGNTEAFF.

V is TRBV19 and J is TRBJ1-1. The germline V gene encodes CDR1 LNHDA and CDR2 SQIVND (reference sequence). This CDR3 contains 13 residues. The CDR3 sequence is CASRGERNTEAFF.

This chain links TRBV7-2 with TRBJ2-1; absent DNA, TCRdb's TRBD2 call cannot be checked. The CDR3 sequence is 15 residues long. Germline CDR1 and CDR2: SGHTA and FQGNSA. CDR3 in amino acids: CASSLGVLAYNEQFF. Together with reference TRBV7-2 and TRBJ2-1, the CDR3 gives the full variable domain: GAGVSQSPSNKVTEKGKDVELRCDPISGHTALYWYRQSLGQGLEFLIYFQGNSAPDKSGLPSDRFSAERTGGSVSTLTIQRTQQEDSAVYLCASSLGVLAYNEQFFGPGTRLTVL.

Here the CDR3 reads CSVQIQGGISYNEQFF. The V and J genes are TRBV29-1 and TRBJ2-1; the TCRdb call, TRBD1, lacks DNA for checking. The CDR3 is 16 residues long. Per germline, CDR1 SQVTM and CDR2 ANQGSEA.

This chain connects TRBV15 to TRBJ2-1; checking the TCRdb D call of TRBD1 is not possible without DNA. The CDR3 has 16 amino acids. Germline V lookup: CDR1 LNHNV, CDR2 YYDKDF (reference sequence). CDR3 sequence: CATSRDYGGTYNEQFF.

This rearrangement joins TRBV4-3 to TRBJ2-3; without DNA, the TCRdb call of TRBD1 cannot be checked. Germline V lookup: CDR1 LGHNA, CDR2 YSLEER. This CDR3 is built from 15 residues. The CDR3 spells CASSQEGGAEDTQYF.

The chain uses TRBV5-1 and TRBJ2-3; TCRdb returns TRBD1, unconfirmable since there is no DNA. Germline-derived CDR1 and CDR2 are SGHRS and YFSETQ. There are 17 residues in the CDR3. CDR3 amino acids: CASSQWTGETGTDTQYF.

CDR3: CASSQPPRGEETQYF. The chain joins TRBV7-8 to TRBJ2-5; TCRdb proposes TRBD1, but this gene call is untestable without DNA. The CDR3 covers 15 residues. Germline CDR1 SGHVS, CDR2 FQNEAQ.

The V call is TRBV28, the J call TRBJ1-1. The CDR3 sequence is 12 residues long. CDR1 MDHEN and CDR2 SYDVKM come from the germline V gene. This CDR3 reads CASSLAGESAFF.

The rearrangement joins TRBV20-1 to TRBJ2-7; the TCRdb D gene call, TRBD2, has no DNA to confirm it. Germline V gene data show CDR1 as DFQATT and CDR2 as SNEGSKA (reference sequence). This CDR3 comprises 12 residues. CDR3 sequence: CSARLAEYEQYF.

The chain employs TRBV7-2 and TRBJ2-7; TCRdb's D gene call, TRBD1, goes unchecked for lack of DNA. The germline V gene encodes CDR1 SGHTA and CDR2 FQGNSA. CDR3 size: 13 residues. The CDR3 sequence is CASSIDRVNEQYF.

CDR3: CASSLIRLWDSTGELFF. This chain links TRBV5-1 with TRBJ2-2. The CDR3 is 17 residues long. Germline assignment: CDR1 SGHRS and CDR2 YFSETQ.

This chain joins TRBV5-1 and TRBJ2-2; absent DNA, TCRdb's TRBD1 call cannot be checked. The CDR3 totals 15 residues. Germline lookup yields CDR1 SGHRS and CDR2 YFSETQ. The CDR3 loop is CASSPMTGLAGELFF.